The source of this T cell receptor beta chain is a study of cytomegalovirus exposure and HLA in healthy donors. Study-wide background: An earlier analysis found under 130 million unique TCR beta sequences from around 180 million T cells. Study outcomes and limitations: Productive rates of about 87% or about 30% were seen for most TCR beta V segments in an earlier analysis. Most likely, a cluster of highly shared sequence variants arose as a sequencing artifact. TCR beta V- and J-gene trimming, according to a later analysis, was linked to a missense DCLRE1C variant.

13 Jbeta primers and 60 Vbeta primers were used for the PCR. Using immunoSEQ multiplex PCR, the repertoire was profiled, and TCRdb retains in-frame clones only, with some absent. Here the sample spans roughly 290,000 clones, 80% to 90% being singletons. This clone was seen more than once but under ten times. Its antigen is currently unknown. The germline V gene encodes CDR1 ENHRY and CDR2 SYGVKD. The CDR3 contains 17 residues. V lost 3 bases, J lost 8 bases, and 17 bases stayed unmatched. Material for sequencing was PBMCs. The receptor was isolated from a woman under 30 in good health and CMV-seronegative. The rearrangement links TRBV10-3 to TRBJ1-2; 8 positions agree with TRBD1. The CDR3 spells CAISDQYRGGNPWGYTF. The DNA of the CDR3 is TGTGCCATCAGTGATCAGTACAGGGGGGGAAATCCGTGGGGCTACACCTTC.